The T cell receptor (beta chain) under discussion was sequenced for a study of Graves' ophthalmopathy and Graves' hyperthyroidism. Study-level points and caveats: Ophthalmopathy progression was predicted with around 71% sensitivity and approximately 72% specificity.

This clonotype was seen repeatedly, ten times or more. What it binds is unknown. Looked up from germline, CDR1 is SGHRS and CDR2 is YFSETQ. The CDR3 has 14 amino acids. The V end lost 0 bases, the J end lost 4 bases, and 11 bases lay between the germline ends. Researchers took RNA transcripts and amplified TCR beta CDR3 regions from them. Second-round multiplex PCR followed a first-round RT-PCR using HTBI primers. TCRdb reprocessed the multiplex PCR reads with MiXCR, giving one entry per CDR3 protein. The sample holds some 410,000 distinct CDR3 sequences; around a fifth are singletons and the top ten take roughly 3%.

This sequence was found in a woman aged 18 to 35 with stable Graves' hyperthyroidism. The chain combines TRBV5-1 with TRBJ2-7; D uncertain. Sequencing used peripheral blood. CDR3 DNA: TGCGCCAGCAGCTTGGGACCCCCGAGGTACGAGCAGTACTTC. This codes for CASSLGPPRYEQYF.